This TCR beta chain was identified during a study of cytomegalovirus exposure and HLA in healthy donors. The junction had 9 bases not matched to a gene; V was cut back by 5 bases and J by 9 bases. The length of the CDR3 is 15 residues. Germline CDR1 SGHVS, CDR2 FNYEAQ. With respect to this clone: Its antigen remains unidentified.

The PCR contained 60 Vbeta and 13 Jbeta primers. Some clones are missing from TCRdb's copy, which holds only in-frame ones; the method was immunoSEQ multiplex PCR. The table for this sample gives approximately 42,000 clones. The study's findings and limits: A later analysis revealed that TCR association rates differed between HLA loci, peaking at DRB1 and bottoming out at HLA-C.

Sequencing was performed on PBMCs. The sequence was collected from a male donor in good health and CMV-seronegative. The chain uses TRBV7-6 and TRBJ2-1, with TRBD1 identical over 11 bases. The DNA of the CDR3 is TGTGCCAGCAGCAACCGGGACAGGGGGTCAGTTGAGCAGTTCTTC. It specifies CASSNRDRGSVEQFF. Variable domain in full (rest from reference TRBV7-6 and TRBJ2-1): GAGVSQSPRYKVTKRGQDVALRCDPISGHVSLYWYRQALGQGPEFLTYFNYEAQQDKSGLPNDRFSAERPEGSISTLTIQRTEQRDSAMYRCASSNRDRGSVEQFFGPGTRLTVL.